Below are 18 T cell receptor beta chains sequenced from a single sample in a study of blood T cell repertoires in COVID-19. Data came from immunoSEQ multiplex PCR; TCRdb stores just in-frame clones and leaves some out. The repertoire holds 130,000 to 150,000 clones, with approximately 84% as singletons. Input material: peripheral blood. All receptors derive from a woman at least 80 years old in a cohort sampled during active or convalescent COVID-19.

The chain is built from TRBV25-1 and TRBJ1-2, with a tentative D call TRBD1 (6 bases). Germline V CDR1 and CDR2: MGHDK, SYGVNS. V was pared by 5 bases and J by 7 bases, with 23 bases between. This CDR3 spans 16 amino acids. The CDR3 reads CASSFSGGRKTSGYTF. CDR3 nucleotide sequence: TGTGCCAGCAGTTTTAGTGGGGGCCGGAAAACGAGTGGCTACACCTTC.

The rearrangement joins TRBV5-1 to TRBJ1-1, with a possible D match to TRBD1 (5 bases). CDR1 is SGHRS, CDR2 YFSETQ, per germline. The V end lost 8 bases, the J end lost 0 bases, and 23 bases lay between the germline ends. The CDR3 sequence is 17 residues long. CDR3 DNA sequence: TGCGCCAGTGCCCCGGGACTTCTCTCAAACATGAACACTGAAGCTTTCTTT. Amino acid sequence: CASAPGLLSNMNTEAFF.

The chain carries TRBV12-3 or TRBV12-4 and TRBJ1-2; the D gene is possibly TRBD1 (6 bases). V lost 2 bases and J 14 bases, leaving 12 bases between the germline ends. The length of the CDR3 is 11 residues. CDR3 sequence: CASSLQGFWTF. The CDR3, as DNA: TGTGCCAGCAGTTTACAGGGGTTTTGGACCTTC.

The gene calls are TRBV3-1 (or the pseudogene TRBV3-2) and TRBJ1-2, with 7 nucleotides matching TRBD1. Germline values: CDR1 LGHDT, CDR2 YNNKEL (reference sequence). This CDR3 is 12 amino acids long. J was trimmed by 13 bases and V by 1 base; bases with no gene match: 6. The CDR3 loop is CASSQGQGPRTF. DNA for the CDR3: TGTGCCAGCAGCCAAGGACAGGGCCCTCGCACCTTC.

V gene TRBV7-2 combines with J gene TRBJ1-5; D gene unclear. V lost 0 bases, J lost 6 bases, and 12 bases lay in between. The CDR3 has 15 amino acids. The germline CDR1 and CDR2 sequences are SGHTA and FQGNSA. The CDR3 spells CASSLAVAGGQPQHF. In DNA form, the CDR3 reads TGTGCCAGCAGCTTAGCGGTGGCAGGAGGTCAGCCCCAGCATTTT.

J is TRBJ2-3 and V is TRBV29-1; TRBD2 matches at 10 bases. Germline assignment: CDR1 SQVTM and CDR2 ANQGSEA. The V segment lost 6 bases and the J segment 4 bases; nucleotides outside the gene matches: 4. This CDR3 has 13 amino acids. For the CDR3, the DNA is TGCAGCGTGAGGAGCGGGGGGGCAGATACGCAGTATTTT. This codes for CSVRSGGADTQYF.

The chain is built from TRBV20-1 and TRBJ2-7; D is perhaps TRBD1 (6 bases). CDR1 is DFQATT, CDR2 SNEGSKA, per germline (reference sequence). V lost 5 bases and J 3 bases, leaving 8 bases between the germline ends. The length of the CDR3 is 11 residues. The CDR3 DNA follows: TGCAGTGCTGTACAGGGCTACGAGCAGTACGTC. Translation: CSAVQGYEQYV.

The rearrangement joins TRBV28 to TRBJ2-5, with TRBD1 identical over 9 bases. Germline values: CDR1 MDHEN, CDR2 SYDVKM. V was clipped by 5 bases and J by 5 bases; unmatched bases: 6. This CDR3 has 14 amino acids. The CDR3 loop is CASSLQGTGETQYF. CDR3 nucleotide sequence: TGTGCCAGCAGTCTCCAAGGGACAGGGGAGACCCAGTACTTC.

This chain connects TRBV24-1 to TRBJ2-3; TRBD2 agrees at 10 bases. From germline, CDR1 is KGHDR and CDR2 SFDVKD. The CDR3 contains 16 residues. J was trimmed by 6 bases and V by 5 bases; bases with no gene match: 10. CDR3 sequence reads: CATSGGPSGGWDTQYF. The CDR3 DNA is TGTGCCACCAGTGGAGGGCCTAGCGGGGGCTGGGATACGCAGTATTTT.

The count of this clone is one. The chain employs TRBV3-1 (or the pseudogene TRBV3-2) and TRBJ2-1, with D perhaps matching TRBD2 (5 bases). Germline V gives CDR1 LGHDT, CDR2 YNNKEL (reference sequence). V was trimmed by 3 bases and J by 16 bases, leaving 22 bases between them. This CDR3 is built from 14 residues. The CDR3 DNA reads as TGTGCCAGCAGCCAGGACTTGATAGCGTTAAGGAGTTTCTTC. Translating it yields CASSQDLIALRSFF.

The rearrangement joins TRBV5-1 to TRBJ2-3; tentatively, D is TRBD2 (7 bases). Trimming shortened V by 2 bases and J by 2 bases, and 9 bases separated the two germline ends. The CDR3 is 14 amino acids. Germline V CDR1 and CDR2: SGHRS, YFSETQ. CDR3 residues: CASSFGGLTDTQYF. The CDR3 DNA follows: TGCGCCAGCAGCTTCGGGGGGCTCACAGATACGCAGTATTTT.

In this sample, this clone turned up once. V usage is TRBV2 and J usage is TRBJ2-3; weak D call: TRBD1 (6 bases). Trimming cost V 7 bases and J 7 bases, with 9 bases left between them. CDR3 length: 11 residues. Looked up from germline, CDR1 is SNHLY and CDR2 is FYNNEI. The CDR3 loop reads CASIGGNTQYF. The DNA of the CDR3 is TGTGCCAGCATAGGGGGAAATACGCAGTATTTT.

This clone came up a few times. The V gene is TRBV7-9, the J gene TRBJ2-5, with TRBD2 matching over 7 bases. Germline CDR1 is SEHNR and CDR2 is FQNEAQ (reference sequence). CDR3 size: 14 residues. J gave up 2 bases and V 5 bases, and 5 bases lay outside the gene matches. The CDR3 coding sequence is TGTGCCAGCAGCCGGGGAGGGGTTCAAGAGACCCAGTACTTC. Its protein product is CASSRGGVQETQYF.

V usage is TRBV3-1 (or the pseudogene TRBV3-2) and J usage is TRBJ1-2; D gene ambiguous. V was clipped by 3 bases and J by 2 bases, with 4 bases between them. Germline CDR1 and CDR2: LGHDT and YNNKEL (reference sequence). This CDR3 has 12 residues. CDR3 coding DNA: TGTGCCAGCAGCCATTCAAACTATGGCTACACCTTC. Protein: CASSHSNYGYTF.

The chain employs TRBV14 and TRBJ2-1; 9 nucleotides agree with TRBD1. Unmatched junction bases numbered 8, after V lost 1 base and J lost 7 bases. CDR3 size: 16 residues. Germline CDR1 SGHDN, CDR2 FVKESK. DNA for the CDR3: TGTGCCAGCAGCCAAGTTCCCGGGACAGGGAATAATGAGCAGTTCTTC. It is translated as CASSQVPGTGNNEQFF.

The sample holds one count of this clone. This chain joins TRBV2 and TRBJ2-7, with D possibly TRBD2 on 5 matching bases. The CDR3 runs to 17 residues. Germline loops: CDR1 SNHLY, CDR2 FYNNEI. The V end was cut by 3 bases, the J end by 2 bases, with 20 bases between. This CDR3 reads CASSEDPAGDSPYEQYF. The CDR3 bases are TGTGCCAGCAGTGAGGACCCAGCCGGGGATTCCCCCTACGAGCAGTACTTC.

The V and J genes are TRBV12-3 or TRBV12-4 and TRBJ2-2; 9 bases map to TRBD1. The J segment lost 7 bases and the V segment lost 11 bases, leaving 8 bases of the junction unmatched. The CDR3 is 13 amino acids. The CDR3 DNA sequence: TGTGCCGGGGGGACAGGGCGGAGCGGGGAGCTGTTTTTT. It yields the protein CAGGTGRSGELFF.

The chain couples TRBV10-3 to TRBJ2-3; TRBD2 is a possible D gene (6 bases). Germline CDR1 ENHRY, CDR2 SYGVKD. The CDR3 length is 13 residues. V was cut by 10 bases and J by 2 bases, with 13 bases left in between. CDR3 DNA: TGTGCCACAGGGACTCCATCCACAGATACGCAGTATTTT. This sequence encodes CATGTPSTDTQYF.